This record concerns one T cell receptor (beta chain) sequence. What it recognizes is unknown. The individuals who served as donors were healthy Caucasians living in Russia, aged about 6 to 95. A minimum of 7 million PBMCs was isolated per sample. This sample is drawn from a study of blood T cells in healthy people across ages. A second about 7 to 12 cycle PCR used barcoded and J-beta primers. Template switching added a 12-random-nucleotide identifier to every cDNA molecule. Using its own MiXCR run on the 5' RACE reads, TCRdb lists one record per CDR3 protein. This sample has around 320,000 distinct CDR3 sequences; around 27% occur once, and the top ten carry 29%. V lost 0 bases to trimming and J lost 11 bases, with 14 bases between them. CDR1 SGDLS and CDR2 YYNGEE come from the germline V gene. This CDR3 is 13 amino acids long. Study-wide findings and caveats: Versus aged donors, long-lived donors had higher diversity and more naive CD4+ cells.

The sequence came from a woman in her 70s in good health. The chain is built from TRBV9 and TRBJ1-2, with a tentative D call TRBD1 (6 bases). The sequenced sample was blood. This CDR3 reads CASSVAGGVGYTF. The CDR3 nucleotides read TGTGCCAGCAGCGTAGCGGGGGGCGTTGGTTACACCTTC.